A selection of T cell receptor beta chains follows, all from one sample in a study of blood T cell repertoires in COVID-19. Assay: immunoSEQ multiplex PCR; the TCRdb copy retains only in-frame clones and omits some. Of 220,000 or so clones listed, roughly 80% are singletons. Sequencing was carried out using peripheral blood. The receptors come from a woman aged 60 to 75 with acute or convalescent COVID-19. The CDR3 runs from the conserved cysteine through the conserved F or W. D genes are given only for firm matches. Only some rows state a clone size, as once, few, many or a class for expanded clones.

CASSGYMGYTF,TGTGCCAGCAGCGGTTACATGGGCTACACCTTC,NA,TRBJ1-2,TRBV5-6,few
CSVPTRLRQGAVRVGYTF,TGCAGCGTTCCTACCCGCCTGCGCCAGGGGGCTGTAAGAGTTGGCTACACCTTC,TRBD1,TRBJ1-2,TRBV29-1,NA
CASSLRLAGGRYNEQFF,TGTGCCAGCAGCCTGAGACTAGCGGGGGGGCGGTACAATGAGCAGTTCTTC,TRBD2,TRBJ2-1,TRBV3-1/TRBV3-2,once
CASSKAGGSTGELFF,TGTGCCAGCAGCAAAGCAGGGGGCTCGACCGGGGAGCTGTTTTTT,TRBD1,TRBJ2-2,TRBV5-4,once
CASSTTTGGNEKLFF,TGTGCCAGCAGCACTACGACAGGAGGAAATGAAAAACTGTTTTTT,NA,TRBJ1-4,TRBV9,NA
CASSPRRQGRYF,TGTGCCAGCAGTCCACGACGACAGGGACGGTATTTT,TRBD1,TRBJ1-6,TRBV27,NA
CASSEVTSVGTQYF,TGTGCCAGCAGTGAAGTAACTAGCGTTGGTACGCAGTATTTT,TRBD2,TRBJ2-3,TRBV2,NA
CASSQDLSPSYNSPLHF,TGCGCCAGCAGCCAAGATCTGAGTCCCTCCTATAATTCACCCCTCCACTTT,NA,TRBJ1-6,TRBV4-1,NA
CASSGRQGYYGYTF,TGTGCCAGCAGTGGACGTCAGGGTTACTATGGCTACACCTTC,NA,TRBJ1-2,TRBV6-6,few
CASRSLAAGGGELFF,TGCGCCAGCAGGTCCCTAGCGGCCGGTGGCGGGGAGCTGTTTTTT,TRBD2,TRBJ2-2,TRBV5-1,NA
CASSPYYEQYF,TGTGCCAGCAGCCCTTACTACGAGCAGTACTTC,NA,TRBJ2-7,TRBV5-8,NA
CASSMGGSEAFF,TGTGCCAGCTCAATGGGGGGAAGCGAAGCTTTCTTT,NA,TRBJ1-1,TRBV19,once
CSASPARDRGSDEQFF,TGCAGTGCTAGTCCCGCCCGGGACAGGGGCTCCGATGAGCAGTTCTTC,TRBD1,TRBJ2-1,TRBV20-1,NA
CASSFSEGQGGEKLFF,TGTGCCAGCAGCTTCTCAGAGGGACAGGGGGGTGAAAAACTGTTTTTT,TRBD1,TRBJ1-4,TRBV7-8,NA
CASSSRQGGYGYTF,TGCGCCAGCAGCTCTCGACAGGGGGGCTATGGCTACACCTTC,TRBD1,TRBJ1-2,TRBV4-1,NA
CASSPGLDTQYF,TGTGCCAGCAGTCCGGGTTTAGATACGCAGTATTTT,NA,TRBJ2-3,TRBV11-2,NA
CASGAGGVNTGELFF,TGTGCTAGTGGTGCGGGGGGTGTAAACACCGGGGAGCTGTTTTTT,TRBD2,TRBJ2-2,TRBV12-5,few
CASSIEANRNTGELFF,TGTGCCAGTAGTATAGAGGCAAACAGGAACACCGGGGAGCTGTTTTTT,NA,TRBJ2-2,TRBV19,NA
CASSLNRGPTEAFF,TGTGCCAGTAGCCTTAACAGGGGGCCCACTGAAGCTTTCTTT,TRBD1,TRBJ1-1,TRBV19,NA
CASSLTGSTF,TGTGCCAGCAGTTTGACAGGGTCCACCTTC,TRBD1,TRBJ1-2,TRBV28,NA
CASRGRNTEAFF,TGTGCCAGCAGGGGGAGGAACACTGAAGCTTTCTTT,NA,TRBJ1-1,TRBV6-5,NA
CSVEDLHRVANSYGYTF,TGCAGCGTTGAAGATCTGCACCGGGTAGCGAACTCTTATGGCTACACCTTC,NA,TRBJ1-2,TRBV29-1,once
CASSFDSGGKYNEQFF,TGCGCCAGCAGCTTCGACTCGGGGGGGAAGTACAATGAGCAGTTCTTC,TRBD2,TRBJ2-1,TRBV5-1,NA
CASSQTGFGYTF,TGTGCCAGCAGCCAGACAGGGTTTGGCTACACCTTC,TRBD1,TRBJ1-2,TRBV7-9,few
CASSRGQGTYNEQFF,TGTGCCAGCTCCAGGGGTCAGGGAACCTACAATGAGCAGTTCTTC,NA,TRBJ2-1,TRBV25-1,few
CASSQEVARSYEQYF,TGCGCCAGCAGCCAAGAGGTGGCCAGGTCCTACGAGCAGTACTTC,NA,TRBJ2-7,TRBV4-1,NA
CAWSVKTGGGDTQYF,TGTGCCTGGAGTGTGAAGACAGGGGGCGGAGATACGCAGTATTTT,TRBD1,TRBJ2-3,TRBV30,NA
CASSLAGSEETQYF,TGTGCCAGCAGCCTAGCGGGGAGCGAAGAGACCCAGTACTTC,TRBD2,TRBJ2-5,TRBV7-9,NA
CASGDEGVGYEQYF,TGTGCCTCCGGGGATGAGGGTGTTGGCTACGAGCAGTACTTC,NA,TRBJ2-7,TRBV24-1,once
CASSLAGGQLNEQFF,TGTGCCAGCAGTTTAGCGGGGGGGCAGTTGAATGAGCAGTTCTTC,TRBD2,TRBJ2-1,TRBV27,NA
CASSEARRGGYTF,TGTGCCAGCAGTGAAGCTAGGAGGGGTGGCTACACCTTC,NA,TRBJ1-2,TRBV6-1,once
CASSLLASGDTQYF,TGTGCCAGCAGTTTACTAGCGTCTGGAGATACGCAGTATTTT,NA,TRBJ2-3,TRBV28,NA
CASSLDPGGGTEAFF,TGCGCCAGCAGCTTGGACCCGGGAGGGGGTACTGAAGCTTTCTTT,NA,TRBJ1-1,TRBV5-1,NA
CASRRQGKAFF,TGTGCCAGCAGGCGACAGGGTAAAGCTTTCTTT,TRBD1,TRBJ1-1,TRBV12-3/TRBV12-4,NA
CASTSNGQYNEQFF,TGTGCCAGTACCTCTAACGGACAGTACAATGAGCAGTTCTTC,NA,TRBJ2-1,TRBV19,NA